The 27 T cell receptor beta chains below all came from one sample that was sequenced in a study of regulatory T cells in long-lasting Graves disease. Building of the TCR beta libraries involved iRepertoire HTBI primers and Arm-PCR of CDR3 regions. TCRdb fed the multiplex PCR reads into MiXCR, producing one record per CDR3 protein. In the table there are a few hundred thousand distinct CDR3 sequences, approximately 10% of which are singletons. Time point here: newly diagnosed GD, antithyroid drugs for less than 3 months. Preparation of the TCR library used RNA extracted from PBMCs. This sample was also put to use in a study of T cells in Graves' hyperthyroidism and ophthalmopathy.

The sample here was peripheral blood mononuclear cells (PBMCs), taken at new diagnosis, from a patient treated with antithyroid drugs. These receptors were obtained from a woman aged 18-29 years with Graves disease.

This clonotype was counted ten times or more. The chain has TRBV9 and TRBJ2-2; no definite D call. The ends were cut back, 0 bases at V and 6 bases at J, with 3 bases in the middle. The V gene's germline CDR1 is SGDLS and CDR2 YYNGEE. The CDR3 sequence is 12 residues long. The CDR3 spells CASSVAAGELFF. In nucleotides, the CDR3 is TGTGCCAGCAGCGTAGCTGCCGGGGAGCTGTTTTTT.

This clonotype was observed many times. The J gene is TRBJ2-1, the V gene TRBV11-2, with D perhaps TRBD2 (6 bases). Germline CDR1 reads SGHAT; CDR2 reads FQNNGV. This CDR3 comprises 16 residues. The V end lost 4 bases, the J end lost 4 bases, and 17 bases lay between the germline ends. The CDR3 region is CASSSTDPSGYNEQFF. The CDR3 DNA reads TGTGCCAGCAGCTCCACGGACCCAAGCGGGTACAATGAGCAGTTCTTC.

This clonotype was counted a few times. The chain links TRBV6-2 or TRBV6-3 to TRBJ1-1; 10 positions match TRBD1. CDR3 size: 15 residues. V was pared by 0 bases and J by 7 bases, with 5 bases of the junction left unmatched. Germline loops: CDR1 MNHEY, CDR2 SVGEGT. CDR3 nucleotides: TGTGCCAGCAGTTACTCGTGGACAGGGGGTATTGAAGCTTTCTTT. This gives the protein CASSYSWTGGIEAFF.

This clonotype has ten or more counts. J is TRBJ1-1 and V is TRBV20-1; D is undetermined. Germline V lookup: CDR1 DFQATT, CDR2 SNEGSKA (reference sequence). This CDR3 contains 13 residues. The CDR3 DNA reads TGCAGACTCTCGCTCTCGAACTCGCCTGAAGCTTTCTTT. Its translation: CRLSLSNSPEAFF.

This clonotype was found many times. The CDR3 protein is CASSSPEGGFSIQYF. In DNA form, the CDR3 reads TGTGCCAGCAGCTCCCCGGAAGGGGGATTCAGCATTCAGTACTTC. This rearrangement joins TRBV7-9 to TRBJ2-4; D might be TRBD1 (6 bases). The CDR3 sequence is 15 residues long. Per the germline V gene, CDR1 is SEHNR and CDR2 is FQNEAQ (reference sequence). Between the trimmed V and J ends, which lost 4 bases and 9 bases, there was a span of 19 bases. The complete variable domain, with remaining parts taken from reference TRBV7-9 and TRBJ2-4, reads DTGVSQNPRHKITKRGQNVTFRCDPISEHNRLYWYRQTLGQGPEFLTYFQNEAQLEKSRLLSDRFSAERPKGSFSTLEIQRTEQGDSAMYLCASSSPEGGFSIQYFGAGTRLSVL.

The chain uses TRBV5-1 and TRBJ2-1; possibly TRBD2 for D (6 bases). V was cut by 1 base and J by 7 bases, with 21 bases left in between. The CDR3 consists of 17 residues. CDR1 and CDR2 (germline): SGHRS, YFSETQ. The CDR3 sequence is CASSLMIGGTARNEQFF. DNA for the CDR3: TGCGCCAGCAGCTTGATGATCGGCGGGACGGCCAGAAATGAGCAGTTCTTC. Based on the CDR3 plus reference TRBV5-1 and TRBJ2-1, the full variable domain is KAGVTQTPRYLIKTRGQQVTLSCSPISGHRSVSWYQQTPGQGLQFLFEYFSETQRNKGNFPGRFSGRQFSNSRSEMNVSTLELGDSALYLCASSLMIGGTARNEQFFGPGTRLTVL.

This clonotype was seen only a few times. This rearrangement joins TRBV30 to TRBJ2-1, with D hard to call. The CDR3 spans 11 residues. Trimming cost V 1 base and J 6 bases, with 4 bases left between them. Per the germline V gene, CDR1 is GTSNPN and CDR2 is SVGIG (reference sequence). The CDR3 loop is CAWSEGNEQFF. The CDR3 coding sequence is TGTGCCTGGAGTGAGGGCAATGAGCAGTTCTTC.

The rearrangement joins TRBV5-5 to TRBJ2-7, with 8 bases that match TRBD1. The CDR3 sequence is 15 residues long. Unmatched junction bases numbered 5, after V lost 0 bases and J lost 3 bases. CDR1 is SGHKS and CDR2 is YYEKEE in the germline V gene (reference sequence). CDR3 DNA: TGTGCCAGCAGCTTGGCAGTACAGGGGGGCTACGAGCAGTACTTC. Encoded protein: CASSLAVQGGYEQYF.

This clonotype was observed a handful of times. A read error may produce the germline difference seen at one junction end. V and J are TRBV11-2 and TRBJ1-5, with D hard to call. Germline assignment: CDR1 SGHAT and CDR2 FQNNGV. This CDR3 region has 14 residues. The CDR3 nucleotides read TGCGCCAGCAGCCAAGAGAGGGCGACTCAGCCCCAGCATTTT. It yields the protein CASSQERATQPQHF.

Of note for this clonotype: A much larger clone lies a single base off, so this may be a read error. The chain carries TRBV7-2 and TRBJ2-5, with a tentative D call TRBD2 (6 bases). The V gene lost 1 base and the J gene lost 11 bases, with 17 bases spanning the gap. The germline V gene has CDR1 SGHTA and CDR2 FQGNSA. There are 14 residues in the CDR3. CDR3 DNA sequence: TGTGCCAGCAGCTTAGAAGGGATAGCGGATGAGCAGTACTTC. This translates into CASSLEGIADEQYF.

This clonotype was seen only a few times. The V call is TRBV20-1, the J call TRBJ2-2; D could derive from TRBD1 or TRBD2 (7 bases each). Per the germline V gene, CDR1 is DFQATT and CDR2 is SNEGSKA (reference sequence). This CDR3 contains 17 residues. V dropped 6 bases and J dropped 1 base, with 21 bases sitting between them. CDR3 nucleotide sequence: TGCAGTGCCCAGGGGGGGGGGTTAGGGGTGAACACCGGGGAGCTGTTTTTT. Translating it yields CSAQGGGLGVNTGELFF.

This clonotype has more than one count but fewer than ten. The chain's CDR3 is CASSPRADSTDTQYF. In DNA form, the CDR3 reads TGTGCCAGCAGCCCCCGAGCGGATAGCACAGATACGCAGTATTTT. J is TRBJ2-3 and V is TRBV9, with D tentatively TRBD2 (5 bases). There are 15 residues in the CDR3. Trimming removed 4 bases from V and 0 bases from J, with 12 bases in between. CDR1 is SGDLS, CDR2 YYNGEE, per germline.

This clonotype was observed many times. The rearrangement joins TRBV7-2 to TRBJ1-2; 8 positions match TRBD1. Germline values: CDR1 SGHTA, CDR2 FQGNSA. V dropped 0 bases and J dropped 0; count of bases not matched to a gene: 3. This CDR3 contains 16 residues. CDR3 loop: CASSLARGPSNYGYTF. The CDR3 nucleotides read TGTGCCAGCAGCTTAGCCAGGGGGCCCTCTAACTATGGCTACACCTTC.

This clonotype was observed at least ten times. The CDR3 here is CASSIGPQSYEQYF. Here the CDR3 DNA reads TGTGCCAGTAGTATAGGACCGCAATCCTACGAGCAGTACTTC. This chain uses TRBV19 with TRBJ2-7; D remains unclear. This CDR3 comprises 14 residues. The germline V gene encodes CDR1 LNHDA and CDR2 SQIVND (reference sequence). Trimming removed 1 base from V and 1 base from J, with 8 bases in between.

The chain carries TRBV7-9 and TRBJ2-3; a weak D match, TRBD1 (6 bases). V was cut by 5 bases and J by 11 bases, with 17 bases left in between. The germline CDR1 and CDR2 sequences are SEHNR and FQNEAQ (reference sequence). The CDR3 totals 13 residues. This CDR3 reads CASSNSGARLQYF. CDR3 coding DNA: TGTGCCAGCAGCAACTCAGGGGCTCGTTTGCAGTATTTT.

The table lists this clonotype with many counts. V usage is TRBV11-2 and J usage is TRBJ2-5; maybe TRBD2 (6 bases). V lost 7 bases and J lost 4, with 16 bases in between. CDR3 length: 14 residues. The V gene's germline CDR1 is SGHAT and CDR2 FQNNGV. The CDR3 DNA is TGTGCCAGCACCCAAGTCGGGGGAAGAGAGACCCAGTACTTC. It specifies CASTQVGGRETQYF.

This clonotype was counted many times. V usage is TRBV30 and J usage is TRBJ2-7; 7 bases match TRBD1. Germline V gene data show CDR1 as GTSNPN and CDR2 as SVGIG (reference sequence). The V gene end was trimmed by 2 bases and the J gene end by 2 bases; junction bases not matched to a gene: 9. The CDR3 is made up of 15 amino acids. The CDR3 sequence: CAWSRARDSTYEQYV. The CDR3 DNA reads as TGTGCCTGGAGTCGGGCCCGGGACAGTACCTACGAGCAGTACGTC.

There are a few counts of this clonotype. The gene calls are TRBV19 and TRBJ2-1; TRBD1 aligns across 8 bases. Germline V CDR1 and CDR2: LNHDA, SQIVND (reference sequence). The V gene end was trimmed by 3 bases and the J gene end by 0 bases; junction bases not matched to a gene: 7. The CDR3 has 17 amino acids. This chain's CDR3 is CASSILRGRGSYNEQFF. In nucleotides, the CDR3 is TGTGCCAGTAGTATTCTCAGGGGGCGCGGCTCCTACAATGAGCAGTTCTTC.

The chain uses TRBV29-1 and TRBJ1-5, with D perhaps matching TRBD1 (5 bases). The CDR3 loop spans 17 amino acids. From germline, CDR1 is SQVTM and CDR2 ANQGSEA. V was shortened by 1 base and J by 2 bases, with 18 bases between the two germline ends. CDR3 DNA sequence: TGCAGCGTTGAAGTGGTAGAAGGGGCTAGTGGCAATCAGCCCCAGCATTTT. This sequence encodes CSVEVVEGASGNQPQHF.

This clonotype has a count of ten or more. The chain couples TRBV12-3 or TRBV12-4 to TRBJ2-2; weak D call: TRBD2 (5 bases). Trimming left V 6 bases short and J 3 bases short, with 14 bases between. There are 15 residues in the CDR3. The CDR3 reads CASRPLEGDTGELFF. CDR3 nucleotide sequence: TGTGCCAGCAGACCCTTAGAGGGTGACACCGGGGAGCTGTTTTTT.

This clonotype was observed many times. The rearrangement uses TRBV27 and TRBJ1-6, with a possible D match to TRBD1 (6 bases). Trimming removed 6 bases at V and 8 bases at J, with 20 bases between. This CDR3 region has 16 residues. CDR1 and CDR2 (germline): MNHEY, SMNVEV (reference sequence). CDR3 nucleotides: TGTGCCAGCAGCCCTAGAGGGGGGCGCGATTATTCACCCCTCCACTTT. Translated, it gives CASSPRGGRDYSPLHF.

This clonotype has ten or more counts. The rearrangement uses TRBV5-1 and TRBJ2-2; D is perhaps TRBD2 (5 bases). The length of the CDR3 is 16 residues. CDR1 SGHRS and CDR2 YFSETQ come from the germline V gene. The ends were cut back, 2 bases at V and 1 base at J, with 12 bases in the middle. For the CDR3, the DNA is TGCGCCAGCAGCTTTTCGGCTAGCCTGAACACCGGGGAGCTGTTTTTT. Protein sequence: CASSFSASLNTGELFF.

This clonotype was counted many times. This rearrangement joins TRBV12-3 or TRBV12-4 to TRBJ2-7; 7 bases match TRBD1. The CDR3 extends over 14 amino acids. The V segment lost 1 base and the J segment 6 bases; nucleotides outside the gene matches: 6. CDR3 nucleotides: TGTGCCAGCAGTTTAGGTCAGGGGGAAGCCGAGCAGTACGTC. It codes for CASSLGQGEAEQYV.

CDR3 DNA: TGTGCCAGCAGCTTTGGGCCAGGGGGCGCAGCTGAAAAACTGTTTTTT. Translating it yields CASSFGPGGAAEKLFF. The J gene is TRBJ1-4, the V gene TRBV7-6; 8 bases fit TRBD1. Unmatched junction bases numbered 10, after V lost 3 bases and J lost 7 bases. The CDR3 is 16 amino acids. Germline lookup yields CDR1 SGHVS and CDR2 FNYEAQ.

This chain joins TRBV4-2 and TRBJ1-6, with 10 bases lining up with TRBD1. Germline CDR1 is LGHNA and CDR2 is YNFKEQ. J gave up 8 bases and V 4 bases, and 5 bases lay outside the gene matches. This CDR3 is 15 amino acids long. The CDR3 DNA reads TGTGCCAGCAGCCGAGACAGGGGGCTAGATTCACCCCTCCACTTT. Its translation is CASSRDRGLDSPLHF.

The chain carries TRBV5-6 and TRBJ1-1, with unresolved D. The V end lost 0 bases, the J end lost 6 bases, and 12 bases lay between the germline ends. This CDR3 is built from 14 residues. Germline loops: CDR1 SGHDT, CDR2 YYEEEE. The CDR3 DNA is TGTGCCAGCAGCTTGGTCCCGTCGCCGGCTGAAGCTTTCTTT. Residues: CASSLVPSPAEAFF.

This clonotype was detected ten times or more. The V and J genes are TRBV7-9 and TRBJ1-5; D unresolved. The V and J ends lost 3 bases and 2 bases respectively, with 8 bases between them. Germline values: CDR1 SEHNR, CDR2 FQNEAQ (reference sequence). CDR3 length equals 14 residues. CDR3 residues: CASSLSGRNQPQHF. CDR3 nucleotide sequence: TGTGCCAGCAGCTTGTCAGGCCGCAATCAGCCCCAGCATTTT.